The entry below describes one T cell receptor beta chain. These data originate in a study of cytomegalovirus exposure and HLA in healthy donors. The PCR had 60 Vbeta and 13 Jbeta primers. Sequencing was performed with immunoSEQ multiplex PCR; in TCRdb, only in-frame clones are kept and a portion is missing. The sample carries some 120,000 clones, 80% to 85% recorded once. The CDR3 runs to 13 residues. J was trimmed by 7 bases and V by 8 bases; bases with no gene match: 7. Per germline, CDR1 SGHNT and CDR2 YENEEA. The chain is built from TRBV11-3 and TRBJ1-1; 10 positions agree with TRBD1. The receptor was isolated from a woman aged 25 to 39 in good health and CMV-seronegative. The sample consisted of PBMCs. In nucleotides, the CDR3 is TGTGCCAGCGCCCTAGGGACAGGGGATGAAGCTTTCTTT. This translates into CASALGTGDEAFF.